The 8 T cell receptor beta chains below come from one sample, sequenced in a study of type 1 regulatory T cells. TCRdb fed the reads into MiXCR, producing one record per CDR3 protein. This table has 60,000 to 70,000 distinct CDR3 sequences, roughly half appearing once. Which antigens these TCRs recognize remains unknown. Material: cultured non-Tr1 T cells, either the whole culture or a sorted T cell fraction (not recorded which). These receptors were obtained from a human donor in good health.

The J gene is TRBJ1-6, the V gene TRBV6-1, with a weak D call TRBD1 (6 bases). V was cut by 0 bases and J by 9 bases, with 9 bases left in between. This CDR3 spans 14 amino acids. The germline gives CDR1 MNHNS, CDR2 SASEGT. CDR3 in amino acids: CASSEAARGSPLHF. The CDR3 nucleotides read TGTGCCAGCAGTGAAGCGGCCAGGGGTTCACCCCTCCACTTT.

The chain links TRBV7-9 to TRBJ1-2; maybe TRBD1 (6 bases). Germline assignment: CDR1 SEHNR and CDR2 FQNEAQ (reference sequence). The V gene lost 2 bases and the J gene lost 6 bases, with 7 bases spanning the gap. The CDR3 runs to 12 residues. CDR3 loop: CASSLSGDGYTF. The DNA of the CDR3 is TGTGCCAGCAGCTTATCAGGGGATGGCTACACCTTC. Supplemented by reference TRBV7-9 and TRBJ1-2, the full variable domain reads DTGVSQNPRHKITKRGQNVTFRCDPISEHNRLYWYRQTLGQGPEFLTYFQNEAQLEKSRLLSDRFSAERPKGSFSTLEIQRTEQGDSAMYLCASSLSGDGYTFGSGTRLTVV.

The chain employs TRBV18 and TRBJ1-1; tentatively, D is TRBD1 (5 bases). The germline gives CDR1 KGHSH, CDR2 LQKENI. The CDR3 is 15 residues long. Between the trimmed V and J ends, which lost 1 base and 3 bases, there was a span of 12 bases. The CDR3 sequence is CASSPRVGGDTEAFF. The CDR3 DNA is TGTGCCAGCTCACCACGAGTTGGAGGGGACACTGAAGCTTTCTTT.

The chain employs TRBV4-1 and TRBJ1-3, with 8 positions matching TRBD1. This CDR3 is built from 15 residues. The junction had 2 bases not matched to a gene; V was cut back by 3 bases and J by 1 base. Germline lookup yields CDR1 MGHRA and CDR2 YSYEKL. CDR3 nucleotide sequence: TGCGCCAGCAGCCACAGGACAGGGTCTGGAAACACCATATATTTT. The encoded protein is CASSHRTGSGNTIYF.

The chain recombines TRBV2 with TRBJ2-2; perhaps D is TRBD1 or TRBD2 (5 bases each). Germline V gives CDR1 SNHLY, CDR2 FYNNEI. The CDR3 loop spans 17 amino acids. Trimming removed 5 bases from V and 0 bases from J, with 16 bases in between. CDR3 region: CASSTGTVKSNTGELFF. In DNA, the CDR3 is TGTGCCAGCAGTACGGGGACCGTCAAGTCGAACACCGGGGAGCTGTTTTTT.

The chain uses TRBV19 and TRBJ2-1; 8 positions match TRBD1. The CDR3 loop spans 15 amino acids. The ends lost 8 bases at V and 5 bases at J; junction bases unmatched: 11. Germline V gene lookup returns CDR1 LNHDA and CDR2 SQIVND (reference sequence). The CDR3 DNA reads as TGTGCCAGTTCTACGAAGGACAGGGTAAACAATGAGCAGTTCTTC. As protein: CASSTKDRVNNEQFF.

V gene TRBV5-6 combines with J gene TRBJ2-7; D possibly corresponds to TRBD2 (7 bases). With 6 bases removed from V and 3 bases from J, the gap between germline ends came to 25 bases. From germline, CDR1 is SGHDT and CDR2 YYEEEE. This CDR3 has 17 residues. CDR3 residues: CASIFRGRGGQYYEQYF. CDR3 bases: TGTGCCAGCATTTTCCGGGGGAGGGGGGGCCAATACTACGAGCAGTACTTC.

The CDR3 DNA is TGTGCCAGCAGTTACTCGTGGGGTAGCGGCCACTACAATGAGCAGTTCTTC. Protein sequence: CASSYSWGSGHYNEQFF. The chain links TRBV6-6 to TRBJ2-1; D possibly corresponds to TRBD2 (6 bases). With 0 bases removed from V and 3 bases from J, the gap between germline ends came to 15 bases. CDR1 is MNHNY and CDR2 is SVGAGI in the germline V gene (reference sequence). CDR3 length: 17 amino acids.